These 8 T cell receptor beta chains were all obtained from the same sample, sequenced in a study of cytomegalovirus exposure and HLA in healthy donors. A multiplex PCR was run with 60 Vbeta primers and 13 Jbeta primers. Some clones are missing from TCRdb's copy, which holds only in-frame ones; the method was immunoSEQ multiplex PCR. The repertoire holds roughly 200,000 clones, 65% to 90% seen once, with about 2.3% in the top ten. Input material: PBMCs. These receptors came from a woman between 50 and 59 years old in good health and CMV-seronegative.

The chain employs TRBV29-1 and TRBJ2-1, with a tentative D call TRBD2 (5 bases). Trimming pared 6 bases from V and 1 base from J, leaving 13 bases between. CDR3 length equals 14 residues. CDR1 and CDR2 from the germline V gene are SQVTM and ANQGSEA. The CDR3 region is CSVEGMPSYNEQFF. The CDR3 nucleotides are TGCAGCGTAGAGGGTATGCCGTCCTACAATGAGCAGTTCTTC.

In its sample, this clone was seen once. The chain has TRBV19 and TRBJ1-2, with D tentatively TRBD1 (5 bases). The CDR3 spans 13 residues. Trimming cost V 3 bases and J 3 bases, with 8 bases left between them. Germline loops: CDR1 LNHDA, CDR2 SQIVND (reference sequence). The CDR3 sequence is CASSMRTHYGYTF. The CDR3 bases are TGTGCCAGTAGTATGCGGACACACTATGGCTACACCTTC.

This clone was seen many times. V is TRBV29-1 and J is TRBJ2-1, with D perhaps TRBD2 (6 bases). This CDR3 contains 13 residues. Germline CDR1 and CDR2: SQVTM and ANQGSEA. Trimming removed 4 bases from V and 4 bases from J, with 11 bases in between. Here the CDR3 DNA reads TGCAGCGTTGGGGGGGACTTGTACAATGAGCAGTTCTTC. Translation gives CSVGGDLYNEQFF.

The chain uses TRBV6-5 and TRBJ1-1, with 9 bases matching TRBD1. The CDR3 extends over 15 amino acids. Germline CDR1 and CDR2: MNHEY and SVGAGI. J lost 3 bases, V lost 4 bases, and 6 bases had no gene match. Written as DNA, the CDR3 is TGTGCCAGCAGTTTTGACAGGGGGAGGGACACTGAAGCTTTCTTT. Translating it yields CASSFDRGRDTEAFF.

This clone showed up just a few times. The V call is TRBV2, the J call TRBJ1-5, with TRBD1 matching over 8 bases. Germline lookup yields CDR1 SNHLY and CDR2 FYNNEI. The length of the CDR3 is 19 residues. V was clipped by 3 bases and J by 0 bases; unmatched bases: 13. CDR3 residues: CASSERTGTDVYSNQPQHF. CDR3 nucleotides: TGTGCCAGCAGTGAGAGGACAGGGACCGACGTCTATAGCAATCAGCCCCAGCATTTT. Full variable domain (missing parts from reference TRBV2 and TRBJ1-5): EPEVTQTPSHQVTQMGQEVILRCVPISNHLYFYWYRQILGQKVEFLVSFYNNEISEKSEIFDDQFSVERPDGSNFTLKIRSTKLEDSAMYFCASSERTGTDVYSNQPQHFGDGTRLSIL.

This clone was counted only a few times. The chain uses TRBV7-9 and TRBJ1-4, with 9 bases aligning to TRBD1. This CDR3 is built from 15 residues. CDR1 and CDR2 (germline): SEHNR, FQNEAQ (reference sequence). The V and J ends lost 5 bases and 5 bases, in that order; junction bases with no gene match: 6. The chain's CDR3 is CASSHRDRVNEKLFF. The CDR3 DNA sequence: TGTGCCAGCAGCCACCGGGACAGGGTAAATGAAAAACTGTTTTTT.

This clone was found once. The chain carries TRBV27 and TRBJ2-1, with no clear D. This CDR3 comprises 13 residues. V lost 5 bases, J lost 7 bases, and 12 bases lay in between. The germline V gene has CDR1 MNHEY and CDR2 SMNVEV (reference sequence). As DNA, the CDR3 is TGTGCCAGCAGTCACGTCCGCGGAAATGAGCAGTTCTTC. Its protein product is CASSHVRGNEQFF.

J is TRBJ1-1 and V is TRBV19; 7 bases map to TRBD1. The CDR3 spans 17 residues. Germline CDR1 and CDR2: LNHDA and SQIVND (reference sequence). Trimming at V came to 5 bases and at J to 0 bases, leaving 12 bases not matched to a gene. The CDR3 region is CASSPFRDSPMNTEAFF. CDR3 DNA sequence: TGTGCCAGTAGTCCATTCCGGGACAGTCCCATGAACACTGAAGCTTTCTTT.